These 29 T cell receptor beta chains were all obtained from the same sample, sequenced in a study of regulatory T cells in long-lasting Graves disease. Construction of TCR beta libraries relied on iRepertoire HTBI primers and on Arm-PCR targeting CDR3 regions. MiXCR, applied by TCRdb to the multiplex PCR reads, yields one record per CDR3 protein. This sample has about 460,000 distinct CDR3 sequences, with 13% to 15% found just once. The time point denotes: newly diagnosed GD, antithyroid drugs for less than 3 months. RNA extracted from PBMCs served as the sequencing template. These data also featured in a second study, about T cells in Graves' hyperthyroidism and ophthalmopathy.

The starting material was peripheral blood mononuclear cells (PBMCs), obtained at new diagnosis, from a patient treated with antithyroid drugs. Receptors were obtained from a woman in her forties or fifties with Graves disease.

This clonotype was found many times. The CDR3: CASSLSAYNEQFF. Written as DNA, the CDR3 is TGTGCCAGCAGCTTATCCGCCTACAATGAGCAGTTCTTC. The chain links TRBV7-9 to TRBJ2-1, with D unclear. There are 13 residues in the CDR3. Trimming removed 2 bases at V and 2 bases at J, with 4 bases between. Germline loops: CDR1 SEHNR, CDR2 FQNEAQ (reference sequence).

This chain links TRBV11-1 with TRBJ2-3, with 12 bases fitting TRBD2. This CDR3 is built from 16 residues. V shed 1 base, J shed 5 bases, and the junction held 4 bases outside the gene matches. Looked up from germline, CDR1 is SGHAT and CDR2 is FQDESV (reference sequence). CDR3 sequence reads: CASSLGVGLAGDTQYF. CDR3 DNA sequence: TGTGCCAGCAGCTTAGGTGTGGGACTAGCGGGAGATACGCAGTATTTT.

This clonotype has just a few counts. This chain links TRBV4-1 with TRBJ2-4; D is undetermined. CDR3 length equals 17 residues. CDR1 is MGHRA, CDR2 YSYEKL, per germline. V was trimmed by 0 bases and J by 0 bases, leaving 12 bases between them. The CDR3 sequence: CASSQDNSPIAKNIQYF. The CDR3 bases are TGCGCCAGCAGCCAAGATAACAGTCCGATAGCCAAAAACATTCAGTACTTC.

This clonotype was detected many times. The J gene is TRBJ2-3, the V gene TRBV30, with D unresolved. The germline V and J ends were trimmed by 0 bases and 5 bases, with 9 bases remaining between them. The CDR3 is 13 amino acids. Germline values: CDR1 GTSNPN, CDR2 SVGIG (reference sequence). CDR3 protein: CAWSVRGVDTQYF. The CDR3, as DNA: TGTGCCTGGAGTGTCCGCGGCGTAGATACGCAGTATTTT.

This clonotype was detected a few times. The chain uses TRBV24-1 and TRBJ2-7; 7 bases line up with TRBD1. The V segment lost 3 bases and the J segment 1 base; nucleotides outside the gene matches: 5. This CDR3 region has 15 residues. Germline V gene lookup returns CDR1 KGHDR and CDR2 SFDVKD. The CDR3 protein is CATSDARTGSYEQYF. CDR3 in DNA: TGTGCCACCAGTGATGCCCGGACAGGTTCCTACGAGCAGTACTTC.

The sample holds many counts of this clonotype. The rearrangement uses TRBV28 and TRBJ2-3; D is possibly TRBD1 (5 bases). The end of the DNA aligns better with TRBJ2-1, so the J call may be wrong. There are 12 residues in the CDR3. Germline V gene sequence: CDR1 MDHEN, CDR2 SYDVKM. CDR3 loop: CASRPGRGEQFF. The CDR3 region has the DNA TGTGCCAGCAGGCCCGGAAGGGGTGAGCAGTTCTTC.

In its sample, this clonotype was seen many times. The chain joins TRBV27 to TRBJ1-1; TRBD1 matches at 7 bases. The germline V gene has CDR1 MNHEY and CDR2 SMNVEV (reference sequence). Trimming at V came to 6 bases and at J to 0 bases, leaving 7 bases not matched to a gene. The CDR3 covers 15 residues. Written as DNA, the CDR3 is TGTGCCAGCAGCCCCCGGACAGGAATGAACACTGAAGCTTTCTTT. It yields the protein CASSPRTGMNTEAFF.

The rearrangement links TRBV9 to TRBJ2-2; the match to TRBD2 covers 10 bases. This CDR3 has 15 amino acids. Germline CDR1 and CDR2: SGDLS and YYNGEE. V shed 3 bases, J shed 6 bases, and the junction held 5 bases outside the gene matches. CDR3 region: CASSANLAGAGELFF. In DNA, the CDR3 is TGTGCCAGCAGCGCAAACCTAGCGGGAGCCGGGGAGCTGTTTTTT.

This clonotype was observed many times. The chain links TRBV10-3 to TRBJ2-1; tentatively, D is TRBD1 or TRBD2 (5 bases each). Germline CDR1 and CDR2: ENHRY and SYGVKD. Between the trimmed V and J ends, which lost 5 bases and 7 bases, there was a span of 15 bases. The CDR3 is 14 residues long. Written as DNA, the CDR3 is TGTGCCATCAGTCCGCAAAAAGAGGGGAATGAGCAGTTCTTC. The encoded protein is CAISPQKEGNEQFF.

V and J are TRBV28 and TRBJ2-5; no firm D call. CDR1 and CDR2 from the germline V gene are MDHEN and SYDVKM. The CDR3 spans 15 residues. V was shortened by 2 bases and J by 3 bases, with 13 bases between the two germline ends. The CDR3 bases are TGTGCCAGCAGTTTAGGTCCGAGTTGGAAAGAGACCCAGTACTTC. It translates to CASSLGPSWKETQYF.

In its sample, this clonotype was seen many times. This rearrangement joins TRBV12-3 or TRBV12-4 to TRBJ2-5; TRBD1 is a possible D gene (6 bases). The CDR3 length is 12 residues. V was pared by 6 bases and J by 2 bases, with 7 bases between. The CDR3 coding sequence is TGTGCCAGCAGGGACAGACAAGAGACCCAGTACTTC. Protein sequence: CASRDRQETQYF.

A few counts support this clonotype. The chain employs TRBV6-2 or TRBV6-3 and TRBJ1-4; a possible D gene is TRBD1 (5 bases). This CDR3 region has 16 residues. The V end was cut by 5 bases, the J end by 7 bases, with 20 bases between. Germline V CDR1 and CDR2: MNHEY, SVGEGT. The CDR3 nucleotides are TGTGCCAGCAGTGCCTTCCAGGGTAGTCGTGGTGAAAAACTGTTTTTT. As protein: CASSAFQGSRGEKLFF.

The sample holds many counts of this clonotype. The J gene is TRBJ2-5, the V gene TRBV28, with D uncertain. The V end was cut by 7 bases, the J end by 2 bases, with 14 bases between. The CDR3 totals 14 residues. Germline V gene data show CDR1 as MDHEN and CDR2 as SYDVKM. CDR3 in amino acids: CASNRPGPQETQYF. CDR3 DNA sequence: TGTGCCAGCAACCGCCCCGGGCCACAAGAGACCCAGTACTTC.

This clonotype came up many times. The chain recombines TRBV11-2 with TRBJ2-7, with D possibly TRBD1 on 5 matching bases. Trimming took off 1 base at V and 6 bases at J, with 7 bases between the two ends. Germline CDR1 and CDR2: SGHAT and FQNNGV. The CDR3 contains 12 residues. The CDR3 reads CASSLAGSEQYF. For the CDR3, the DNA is TGTGCCAGCAGCTTAGCAGGGTCCGAGCAGTACTTC.

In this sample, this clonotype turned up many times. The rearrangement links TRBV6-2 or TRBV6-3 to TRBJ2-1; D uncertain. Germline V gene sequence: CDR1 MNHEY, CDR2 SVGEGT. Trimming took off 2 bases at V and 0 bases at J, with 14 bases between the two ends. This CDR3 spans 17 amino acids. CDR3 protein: CASSYERLILSYNEQFF. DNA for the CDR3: TGTGCCAGCAGTTACGAGAGGCTAATCCTCTCCTACAATGAGCAGTTCTTC.

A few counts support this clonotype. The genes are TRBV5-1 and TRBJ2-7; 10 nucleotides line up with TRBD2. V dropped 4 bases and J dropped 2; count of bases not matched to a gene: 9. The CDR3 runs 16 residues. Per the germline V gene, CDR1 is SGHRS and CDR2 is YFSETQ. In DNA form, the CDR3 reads TGCGCCAGCAGCGGGACTACTAGCGGGGCAGCCTACGAGCAGTACTTC. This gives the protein CASSGTTSGAAYEQYF. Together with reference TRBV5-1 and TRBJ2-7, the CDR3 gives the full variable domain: KAGVTQTPRYLIKTRGQQVTLSCSPISGHRSVSWYQQTPGQGLQFLFEYFSETQRNKGNFPGRFSGRQFSNSRSEMNVSTLELGDSALYLCASSGTTSGAAYEQYFGPGTRLTVT.

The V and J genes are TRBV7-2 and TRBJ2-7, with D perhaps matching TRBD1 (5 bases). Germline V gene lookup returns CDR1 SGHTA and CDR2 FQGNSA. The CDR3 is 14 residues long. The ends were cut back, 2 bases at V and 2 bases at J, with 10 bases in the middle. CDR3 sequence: CASSLKGYAYEQYF. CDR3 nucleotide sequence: TGTGCCAGCAGCTTAAAGGGGTACGCCTACGAGCAGTACTTC.

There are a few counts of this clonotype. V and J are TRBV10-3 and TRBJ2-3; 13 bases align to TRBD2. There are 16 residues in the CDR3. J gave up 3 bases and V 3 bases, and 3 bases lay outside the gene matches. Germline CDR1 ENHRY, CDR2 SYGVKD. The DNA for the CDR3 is TGTGCCATCAGTGAAGGGACTAGCGGGACGACAGATACGCAGTATTTT. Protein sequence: CAISEGTSGTTDTQYF.

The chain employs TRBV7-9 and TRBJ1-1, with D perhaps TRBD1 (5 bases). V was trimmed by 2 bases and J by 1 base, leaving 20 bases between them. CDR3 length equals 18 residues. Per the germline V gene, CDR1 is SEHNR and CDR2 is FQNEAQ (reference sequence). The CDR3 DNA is TGTGCCAGCAGCTTAAAGATTGGCCGCCGGGACCCGAACACTGAAGCTTTCTTT. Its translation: CASSLKIGRRDPNTEAFF.

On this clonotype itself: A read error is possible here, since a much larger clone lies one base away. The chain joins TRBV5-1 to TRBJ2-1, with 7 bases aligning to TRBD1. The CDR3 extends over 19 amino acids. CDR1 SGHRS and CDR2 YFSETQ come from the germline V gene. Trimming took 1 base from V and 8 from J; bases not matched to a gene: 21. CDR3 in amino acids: CASSLWAKAGGLSYDEQFF. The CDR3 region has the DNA TGCGCCAGCAGCTTGTGGGCCAAGGCAGGGGGTCTATCTTACGATGAGCAGTTCTTC.

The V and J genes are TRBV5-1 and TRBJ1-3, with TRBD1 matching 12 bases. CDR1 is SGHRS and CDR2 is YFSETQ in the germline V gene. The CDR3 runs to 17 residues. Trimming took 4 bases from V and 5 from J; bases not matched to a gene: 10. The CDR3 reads CASSLGWGQGARNTIYF. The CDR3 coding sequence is TGCGCCAGCAGCCTGGGCTGGGGACAGGGGGCCAGAAACACCATATATTTT.

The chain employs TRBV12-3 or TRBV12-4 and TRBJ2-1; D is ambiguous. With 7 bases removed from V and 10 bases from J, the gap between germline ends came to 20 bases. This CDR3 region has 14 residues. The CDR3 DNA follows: TGTGCCAGCACTATACACGGACCTATCTACGAGCAGTTCTTC. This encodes CASTIHGPIYEQFF.

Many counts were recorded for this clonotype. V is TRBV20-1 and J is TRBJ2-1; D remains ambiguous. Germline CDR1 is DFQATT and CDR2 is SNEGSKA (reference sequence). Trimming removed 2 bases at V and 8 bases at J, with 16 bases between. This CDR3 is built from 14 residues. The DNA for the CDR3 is TGCAGTGCTAGATCGGCTGGAGTCCCCCATGAGCAGTTCTTC. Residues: CSARSAGVPHEQFF.

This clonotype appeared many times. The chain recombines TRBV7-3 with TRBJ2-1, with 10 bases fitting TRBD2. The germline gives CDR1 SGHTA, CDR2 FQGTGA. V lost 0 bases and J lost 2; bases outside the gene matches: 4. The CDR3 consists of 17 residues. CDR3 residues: CASSLTGSGGAYNEQFF. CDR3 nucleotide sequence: TGTGCCAGCAGCTTAACGGGGAGCGGGGGGGCCTACAATGAGCAGTTCTTC.

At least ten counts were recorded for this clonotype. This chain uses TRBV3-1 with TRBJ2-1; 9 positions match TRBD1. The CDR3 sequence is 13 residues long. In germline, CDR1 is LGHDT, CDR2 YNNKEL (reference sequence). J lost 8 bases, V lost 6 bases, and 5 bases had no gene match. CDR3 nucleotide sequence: TGTGCCAGCAGGAGACAGGGGGTGGATGAGCAGTTCTTC. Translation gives CASRRQGVDEQFF.

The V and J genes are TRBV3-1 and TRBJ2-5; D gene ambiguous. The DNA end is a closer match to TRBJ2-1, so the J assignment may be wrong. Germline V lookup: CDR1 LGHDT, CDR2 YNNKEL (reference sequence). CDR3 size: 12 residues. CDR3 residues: CASSHPGDEQFF. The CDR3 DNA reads TGTGCCAGCAGCCACCCAGGCGATGAGCAGTTCTTC.

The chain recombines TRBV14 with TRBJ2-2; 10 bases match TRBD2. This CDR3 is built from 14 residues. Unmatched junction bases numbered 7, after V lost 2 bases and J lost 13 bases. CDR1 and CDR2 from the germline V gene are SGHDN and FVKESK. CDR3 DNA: TGTGCCAGCAGCCAACTAGCGGGAGTGAGGGGGCTGTTTTTT. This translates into CASSQLAGVRGLFF.

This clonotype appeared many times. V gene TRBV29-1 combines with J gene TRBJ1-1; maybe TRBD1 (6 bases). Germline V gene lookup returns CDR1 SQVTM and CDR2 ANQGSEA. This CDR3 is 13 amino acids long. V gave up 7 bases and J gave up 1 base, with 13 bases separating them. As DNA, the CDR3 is TGCAGCGCGTTACAGGGACCGAACACTGAAGCTTTCTTT. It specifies CSALQGPNTEAFF.

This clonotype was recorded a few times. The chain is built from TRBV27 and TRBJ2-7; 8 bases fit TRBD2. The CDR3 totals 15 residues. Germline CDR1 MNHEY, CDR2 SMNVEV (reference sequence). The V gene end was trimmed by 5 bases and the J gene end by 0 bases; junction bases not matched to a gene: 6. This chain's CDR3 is CASSALAADSYEQYF. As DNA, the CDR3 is TGTGCCAGCAGTGCACTAGCGGCCGACTCCTACGAGCAGTACTTC.